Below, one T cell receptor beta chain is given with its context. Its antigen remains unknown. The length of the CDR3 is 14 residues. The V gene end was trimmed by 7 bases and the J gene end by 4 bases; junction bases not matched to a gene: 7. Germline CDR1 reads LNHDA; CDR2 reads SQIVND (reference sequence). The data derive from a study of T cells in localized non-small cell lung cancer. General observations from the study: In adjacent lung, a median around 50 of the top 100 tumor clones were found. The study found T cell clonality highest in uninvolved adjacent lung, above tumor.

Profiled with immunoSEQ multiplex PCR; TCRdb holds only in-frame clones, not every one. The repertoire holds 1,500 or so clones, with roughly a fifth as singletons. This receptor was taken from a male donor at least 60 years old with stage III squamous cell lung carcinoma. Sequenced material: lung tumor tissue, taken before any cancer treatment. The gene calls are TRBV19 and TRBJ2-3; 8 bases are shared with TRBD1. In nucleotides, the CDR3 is TGTGCCAGTAACGGACAGGGCGGGGCAGATACGCAGTATTTT. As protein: CASNGQGGADTQYF.